By proportion, the clone carrying this TCR beta chain is medium-sized (0.01 to 0.1%). Germline V gene lookup returns CDR1 KGHSH and CDR2 LQKENI. V was clipped by 6 bases and J by 6 bases, with 14 bases between them. CDR3 length: 13 residues. The data were taken from a study of OX40 agonist ivuxolimab in advanced cancers. Study summary: The eligibility criteria allowed prior anti-PD-1, anti-PD-L1 or anti-CTLA-4 therapy, and about 40% had some.

Generated by immunoSEQ multiplex PCR, the TCRdb table keeps only in-frame clones and is missing some. The data show about 50,000 clones, about 81% seen once. V and J are TRBV18 and TRBJ1-1; possible D gene TRBD1, 5 bases. The source of this sequence is an adult with an advanced solid tumor such as melanoma, head and neck, liver or kidney cancer. The sequencing here drew on CD4+ or CD8+ T cells sorted from blood, taken in a trial of the OX40 agonist ivuxolimab. The CDR3 loop is CASSPKDIAEAFF. CDR3 in DNA: TGTGCCAGCTCTCCCAAGGACATTGCTGAAGCTTTCTTT.